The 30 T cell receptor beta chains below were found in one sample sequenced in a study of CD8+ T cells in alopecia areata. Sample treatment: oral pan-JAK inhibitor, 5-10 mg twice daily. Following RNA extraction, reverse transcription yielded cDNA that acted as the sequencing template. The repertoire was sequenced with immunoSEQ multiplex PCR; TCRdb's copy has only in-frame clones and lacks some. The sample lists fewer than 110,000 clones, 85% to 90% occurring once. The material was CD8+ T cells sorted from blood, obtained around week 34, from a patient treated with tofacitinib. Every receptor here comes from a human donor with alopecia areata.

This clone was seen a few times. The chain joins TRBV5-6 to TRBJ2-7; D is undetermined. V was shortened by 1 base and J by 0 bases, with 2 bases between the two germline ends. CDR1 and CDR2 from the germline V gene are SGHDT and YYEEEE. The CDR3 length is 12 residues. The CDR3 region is CASSLISYEQYF. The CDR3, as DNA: TGTGCCAGCAGCTTGATCTCCTACGAGCAGTACTTC.

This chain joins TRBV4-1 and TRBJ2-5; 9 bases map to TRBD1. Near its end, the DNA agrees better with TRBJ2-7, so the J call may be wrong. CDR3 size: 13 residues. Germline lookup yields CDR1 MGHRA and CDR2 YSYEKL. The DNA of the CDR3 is TGCGCCAGCAGCCGGACAGGGGACAACGAGCAGTACTTC. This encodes CASSRTGDNEQYF.

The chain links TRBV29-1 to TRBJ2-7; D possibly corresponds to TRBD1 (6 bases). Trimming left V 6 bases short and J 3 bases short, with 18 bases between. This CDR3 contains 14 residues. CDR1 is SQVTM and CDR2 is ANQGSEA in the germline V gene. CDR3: CSVEFGTHYYEQYF. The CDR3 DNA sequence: TGCAGCGTAGAGTTCGGGACACACTACTACGAGCAGTACTTC.

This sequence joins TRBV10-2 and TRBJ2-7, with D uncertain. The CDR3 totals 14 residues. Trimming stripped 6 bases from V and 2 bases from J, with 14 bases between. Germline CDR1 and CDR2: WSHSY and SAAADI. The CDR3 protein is CASSPPDLTYEQYF. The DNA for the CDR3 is TGCGCCAGCAGCCCTCCCGACTTGACCTACGAGCAGTACTTC.

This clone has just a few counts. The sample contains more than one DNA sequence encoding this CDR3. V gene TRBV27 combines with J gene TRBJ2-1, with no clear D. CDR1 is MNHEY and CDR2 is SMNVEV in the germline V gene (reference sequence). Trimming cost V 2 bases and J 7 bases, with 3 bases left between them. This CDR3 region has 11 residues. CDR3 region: CASSLGNEQFF. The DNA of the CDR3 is TGTGCCAGCAGTTTAGGAAATGAGCAGTTCTTC.

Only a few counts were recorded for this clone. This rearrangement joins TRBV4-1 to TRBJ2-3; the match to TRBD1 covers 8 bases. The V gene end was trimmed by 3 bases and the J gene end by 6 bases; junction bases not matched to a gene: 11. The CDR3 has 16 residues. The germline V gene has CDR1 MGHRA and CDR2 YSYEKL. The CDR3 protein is CASSQHGQGEQDTQYF. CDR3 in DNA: TGCGCCAGCAGCCAGCATGGACAGGGAGAGCAGGATACGCAGTATTTT.

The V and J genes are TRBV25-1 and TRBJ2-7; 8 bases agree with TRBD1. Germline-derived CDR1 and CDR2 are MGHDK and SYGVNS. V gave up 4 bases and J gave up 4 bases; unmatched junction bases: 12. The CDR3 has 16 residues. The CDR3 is CASSGATGDFVYEQYF. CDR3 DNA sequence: TGTGCCAGCAGTGGGGCGACAGGGGACTTTGTGTACGAGCAGTACTTC.

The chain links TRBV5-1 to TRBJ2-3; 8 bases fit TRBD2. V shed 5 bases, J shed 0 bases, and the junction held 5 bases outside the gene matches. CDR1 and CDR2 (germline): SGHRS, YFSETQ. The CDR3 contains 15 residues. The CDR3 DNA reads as TGCGCCAGCAGTGGCGGGGGGTCTAGCACAGATACGCAGTATTTT. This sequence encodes CASSGGGSSTDTQYF.

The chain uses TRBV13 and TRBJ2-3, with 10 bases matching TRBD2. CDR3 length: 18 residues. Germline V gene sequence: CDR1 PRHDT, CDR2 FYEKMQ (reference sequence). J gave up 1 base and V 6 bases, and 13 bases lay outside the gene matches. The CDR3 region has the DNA TGTGCCAGCAGTCCCTTAGCGGGGGGCCGGCGGGGCACAGATACGCAGTATTTT. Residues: CASSPLAGGRRGTDTQYF.

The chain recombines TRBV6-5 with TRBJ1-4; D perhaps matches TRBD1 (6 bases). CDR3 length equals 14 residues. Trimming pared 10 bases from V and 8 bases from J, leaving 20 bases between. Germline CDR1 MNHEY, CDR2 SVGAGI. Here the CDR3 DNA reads TGTGCCACCGCCCCCCTCGGGACACAAGAAAAACTGTTTTTT. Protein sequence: CATAPLGTQEKLFF.

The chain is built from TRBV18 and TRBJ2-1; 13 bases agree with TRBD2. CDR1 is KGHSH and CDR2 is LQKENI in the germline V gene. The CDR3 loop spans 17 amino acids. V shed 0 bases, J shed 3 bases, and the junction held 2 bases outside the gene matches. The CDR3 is CASSPPGLAGIYNEQFF. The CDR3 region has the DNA TGTGCCAGCTCACCACCGGGACTAGCGGGGATCTACAATGAGCAGTTCTTC.

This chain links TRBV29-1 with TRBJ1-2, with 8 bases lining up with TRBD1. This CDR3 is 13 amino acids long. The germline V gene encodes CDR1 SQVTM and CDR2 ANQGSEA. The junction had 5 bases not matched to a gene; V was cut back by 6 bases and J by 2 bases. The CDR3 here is CSVGQGGNYGYTF. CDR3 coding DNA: TGCAGCGTCGGACAGGGAGGGAACTATGGCTACACCTTC.

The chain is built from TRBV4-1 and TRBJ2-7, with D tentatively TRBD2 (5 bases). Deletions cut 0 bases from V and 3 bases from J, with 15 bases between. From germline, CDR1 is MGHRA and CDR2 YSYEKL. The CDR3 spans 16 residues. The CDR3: CASSQDLAIRDYEQYF. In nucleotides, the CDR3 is TGCGCCAGCAGCCAAGATTTGGCGATCCGGGACTACGAGCAGTACTTC.

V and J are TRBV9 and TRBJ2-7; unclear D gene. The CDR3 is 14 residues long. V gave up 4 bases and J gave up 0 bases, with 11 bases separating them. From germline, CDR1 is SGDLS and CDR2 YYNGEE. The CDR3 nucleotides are TGTGCCAGCAGCTCCACCCGGAGCTCCTACGAGCAGTACTTC. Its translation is CASSSTRSSYEQYF. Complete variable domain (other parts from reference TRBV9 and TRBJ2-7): DSGVTQTPKHLITATGQRVTLRCSPRSGDLSVYWYQQSLDQGLQFLIQYYNGEERAKGNILERFSAQQFPDLHSELNLSSLELGDSALYFCASSSTRSSYEQYFGPGTRLTVT.

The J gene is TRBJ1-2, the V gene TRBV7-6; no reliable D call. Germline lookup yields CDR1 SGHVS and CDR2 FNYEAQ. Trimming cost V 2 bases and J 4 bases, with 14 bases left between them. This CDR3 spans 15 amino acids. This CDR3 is CASSLYLGPGYGYTF. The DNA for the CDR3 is TGTGCCAGCAGCTTATATCTGGGTCCAGGCTATGGCTACACCTTC.

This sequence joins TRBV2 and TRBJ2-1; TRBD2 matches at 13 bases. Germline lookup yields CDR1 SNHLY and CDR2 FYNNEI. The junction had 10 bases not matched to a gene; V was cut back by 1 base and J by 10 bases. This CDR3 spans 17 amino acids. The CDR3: CASSEVPTSGRRDEQFF. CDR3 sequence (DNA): TGTGCCAGCAGTGAAGTCCCGACTAGCGGGAGGAGGGACGAGCAGTTCTTC.

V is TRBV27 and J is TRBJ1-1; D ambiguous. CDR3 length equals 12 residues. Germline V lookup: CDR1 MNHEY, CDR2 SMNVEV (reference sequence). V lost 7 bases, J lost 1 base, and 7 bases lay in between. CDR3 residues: CASISGNTEAFF. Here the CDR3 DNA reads TGTGCCAGCATATCCGGGAACACTGAAGCTTTCTTT.

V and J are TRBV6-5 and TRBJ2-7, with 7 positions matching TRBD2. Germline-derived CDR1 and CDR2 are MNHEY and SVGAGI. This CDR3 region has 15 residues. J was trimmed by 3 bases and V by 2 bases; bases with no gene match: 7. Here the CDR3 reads CASSYGYERDYEQYF. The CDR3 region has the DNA TGTGCCAGCAGTTACGGGTATGAGCGGGACTACGAGCAGTACTTC.

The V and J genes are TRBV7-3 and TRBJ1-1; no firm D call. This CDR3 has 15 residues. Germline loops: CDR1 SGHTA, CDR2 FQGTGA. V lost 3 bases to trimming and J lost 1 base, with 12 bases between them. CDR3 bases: TGTGCCAGCAGCTTTTCTCTGGCCGAGAACACTGAAGCTTTCTTT. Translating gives CASSFSLAENTEAFF.

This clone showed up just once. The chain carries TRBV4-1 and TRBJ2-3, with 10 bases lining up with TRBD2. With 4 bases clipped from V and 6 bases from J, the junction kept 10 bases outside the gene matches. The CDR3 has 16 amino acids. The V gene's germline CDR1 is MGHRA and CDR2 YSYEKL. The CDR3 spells CASSPFEREGLDTQYF. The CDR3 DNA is TGCGCCAGCAGCCCATTCGAGCGGGAGGGCCTTGATACGCAGTATTTT.

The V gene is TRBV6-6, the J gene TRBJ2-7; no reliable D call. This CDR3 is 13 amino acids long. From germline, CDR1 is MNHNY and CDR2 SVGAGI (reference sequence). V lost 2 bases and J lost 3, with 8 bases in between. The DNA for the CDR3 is TGTGCCAGCAGTTACGGTTACTTCTACGAGCAGTACTTC. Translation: CASSYGYFYEQYF.

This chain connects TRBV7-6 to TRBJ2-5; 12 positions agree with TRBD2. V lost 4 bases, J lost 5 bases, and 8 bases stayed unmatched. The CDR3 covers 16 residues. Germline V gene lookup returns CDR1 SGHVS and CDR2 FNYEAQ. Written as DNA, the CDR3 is TGTGCCAGCAGCTCCTCGACTAGCGGGAGTCCCGAGACCCAGTACTTC. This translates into CASSSSTSGSPETQYF.

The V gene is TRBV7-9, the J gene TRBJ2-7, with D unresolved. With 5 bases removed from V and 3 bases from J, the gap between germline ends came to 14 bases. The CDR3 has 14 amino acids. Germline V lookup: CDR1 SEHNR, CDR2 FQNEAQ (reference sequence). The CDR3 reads CASSSPSPGYEQYF. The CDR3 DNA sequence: TGTGCCAGCAGCAGCCCCTCCCCGGGCTACGAGCAGTACTTC.

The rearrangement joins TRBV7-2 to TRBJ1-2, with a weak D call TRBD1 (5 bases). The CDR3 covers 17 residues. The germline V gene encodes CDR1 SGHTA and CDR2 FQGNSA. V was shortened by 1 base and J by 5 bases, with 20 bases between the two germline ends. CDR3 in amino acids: CASSLGWRQGPPYGYTF. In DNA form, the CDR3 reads TGTGCCAGCAGCTTAGGGTGGAGGCAGGGACCCCCTTATGGCTACACCTTC. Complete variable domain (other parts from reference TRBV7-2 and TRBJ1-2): GAGVSQSPSNKVTEKGKDVELRCDPISGHTALYWYRQSLGQGLEFLIYFQGNSAPDKSGLPSDRFSAERTGGSVSTLTIQRTQQEDSAVYLCASSLGWRQGPPYGYTFGSGTRLTVV.

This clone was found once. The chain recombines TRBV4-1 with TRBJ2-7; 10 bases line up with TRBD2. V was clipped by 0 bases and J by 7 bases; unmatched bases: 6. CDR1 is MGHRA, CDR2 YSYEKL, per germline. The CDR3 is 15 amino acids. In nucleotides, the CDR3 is TGCGCCAGCAGCCAAGAAACCACTAGCGGGAATGAGCAGTACTTC. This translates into CASSQETTSGNEQYF.

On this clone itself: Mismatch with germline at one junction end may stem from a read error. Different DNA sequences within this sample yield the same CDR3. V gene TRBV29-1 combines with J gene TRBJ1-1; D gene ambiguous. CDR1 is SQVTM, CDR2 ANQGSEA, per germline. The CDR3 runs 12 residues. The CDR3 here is CSIRLGWTEAFF. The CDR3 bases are TGCAGCATCCGGCTGGGGTGGACTGAAGCCTTCTTT.

The CDR3 DNA reads TGCGCCAGCAGCCTGACTATAGCGGGGGCCTACAATGAGCAGTTCTTC. Translating it yields CASSLTIAGAYNEQFF. The chain couples TRBV4-1 to TRBJ2-1, with 9 nucleotides matching TRBD2. The CDR3 totals 16 residues. Trimming removed 4 bases from V and 2 bases from J; junction bases left unmatched: 6. The V gene's germline CDR1 is MGHRA and CDR2 YSYEKL.

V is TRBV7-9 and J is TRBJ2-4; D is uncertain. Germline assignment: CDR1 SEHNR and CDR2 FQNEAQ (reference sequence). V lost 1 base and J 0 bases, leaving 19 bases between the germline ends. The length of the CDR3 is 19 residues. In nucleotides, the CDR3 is TGTGCCAGCAGCTTAGGAGTCCGACCGCTGGACCTAGCCAAAAACATTCAGTACTTC. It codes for CASSLGVRPLDLAKNIQYF.

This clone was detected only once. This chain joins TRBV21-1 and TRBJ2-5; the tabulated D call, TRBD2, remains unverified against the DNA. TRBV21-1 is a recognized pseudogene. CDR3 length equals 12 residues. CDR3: CASSNSSETQYF. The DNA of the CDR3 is TGTGCCAGCAGTAATAGCAGTGAGACCCAGTACTTC.

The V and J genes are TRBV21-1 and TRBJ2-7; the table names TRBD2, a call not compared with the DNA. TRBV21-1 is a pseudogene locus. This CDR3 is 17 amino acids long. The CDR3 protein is CASSKSPGLAGDCEQYF. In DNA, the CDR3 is TGTGCCAGCAGCAAATCCCCGGGACTAGCGGGAGATTGCGAGCAGTACTTC.